This entry is about one TCR beta chain. In the original analysis: The assay estimated nucleated cells by amplifying reference gene primers. Generated by immunoSEQ multiplex PCR, the TCRdb table keeps only in-frame clones and is missing some. That table supplies the V and J calls and clone size; D and trimming were determined from the DNA. The table has over 50,000 clones, 80% to 90% seen once. These data are taken from a study of blood T cell repertoires in COVID-19. Study-level background: Material from acute and convalescent COVID-19 was sourced from the United States, Italy and Spain. The analysed material was cDNA or gDNA that came from T cells, B-cell-depleted T cells, or PBMCs.

CDR1 and CDR2 (germline): SNHLY, FYNNEI. The CDR3 loop spans 15 amino acids. V was cut by 6 bases and J by 4 bases, with 16 bases left in between. J is TRBJ2-1 and V is TRBV2; D is possibly TRBD2 (6 bases). Sequences were obtained from peripheral blood. The TCR sequence derives from a human donor in a cohort sampled during active COVID-19. The CDR3 sequence is CASRSGTGAYNEQFF. In DNA form, the CDR3 reads TGTGCCAGCAGGTCCGGGACTGGAGCTTACAATGAGCAGTTCTTC.